Listed here are 7 T cell receptor beta chains from one sample, sequenced in a study of PD-1 blockade in classical Hodgkin lymphoma. The time point is: cycle 4 day 1 (C4D1), after 6 weeks of nivolumab. There was relapse after autologous stem cell transplantation in every patient, and there was variation in brentuximab vedotin exposure. The assay was immunoSEQ multiplex PCR, and TCRdb's table has in-frame clones only and misses some. The sample lists around 100,000 clones; 75% to 95% were seen once. Specimen: peripheral blood mononuclear cells (PBMCs), collected before the fourth cycle of nivolumab. The receptors were sampled from a human donor with classical Hodgkin lymphoma.

The CDR3 is CASSYTSGTDTQYF. CDR3 in DNA: TGTGCCAGCAGTTATACGTCAGGGACAGATACGCAGTATTTT. V and J are TRBV6-5 and TRBJ2-3; tentative D call: TRBD1 (5 bases). The V and J ends lost 3 bases and 3 bases respectively, with 10 bases between them. CDR1 and CDR2 (germline): MNHEY, SVGAGI. The CDR3 has 14 amino acids.

The chain has TRBV21-1 and TRBJ1-2. TRBV21-1 is tagged as a pseudogene. The CDR3 contains 15 residues. Here the CDR3 DNA reads TGTGCCAGCAGCTCCCGGGCTCAAAAAGGCTATGGCTACACCTTC. It encodes CASSSRAQKGYGYTF.

This clone was observed a single time. The chain uses TRBV6-5 and TRBJ2-7; D is perhaps TRBD2 (5 bases). The length of the CDR3 is 13 residues. V was shortened by 6 bases and J by 7 bases, with 16 bases between the two germline ends. Per the germline V gene, CDR1 is MNHEY and CDR2 is SVGAGI. The CDR3 sequence is CASSPLEGGEQYF. The CDR3 coding sequence is TGTGCCAGCAGCCCCCTCGAGGGTGGAGAGCAGTACTTC.

The chain links TRBV6-5 to TRBJ2-7; 8 nucleotides match TRBD1. The CDR3 runs to 15 residues. Trimming took 6 bases from V and 2 from J; bases not matched to a gene: 9. From germline, CDR1 is MNHEY and CDR2 SVGAGI. CDR3 region: CASSQDRASTYEQYF. The CDR3 region has the DNA TGTGCCAGCAGCCAGGACAGGGCGTCCACCTACGAGCAGTACTTC.

The chain links TRBV30 to TRBJ1-3; 9 bases are shared with TRBD1. The germline gives CDR1 GTSNPN, CDR2 SVGIG (reference sequence). Losses at the gene ends were 3 bases for V and 4 bases for J; bases not matched to a gene: 4. The CDR3 length is 14 residues. For the CDR3, the DNA is TGTGCCTGGAGGGGACAGGGCGCGGGAAACACCATATATTTT. The encoded protein is CAWRGQGAGNTIYF.

The chain uses TRBV6-6 and TRBJ2-3; tentative D call: TRBD1 (7 bases). The CDR3 contains 15 residues. Trimming stripped 6 bases from V and 1 base from J, with 14 bases between. From germline, CDR1 is MNHNY and CDR2 SVGAGI (reference sequence). CDR3 residues: CASSSGGSGTDTQYF. The CDR3 coding sequence is TGTGCCAGCAGCTCAGGGGGGAGTGGCACAGATACGCAGTATTTT.

This clone was found once. J is TRBJ2-7 and V is TRBV7-9, with 12 bases identical to TRBD2. Unmatched junction bases numbered 14, after V lost 5 bases and J lost 0 bases. Germline V gene sequence: CDR1 SEHNR, CDR2 FQNEAQ (reference sequence). This CDR3 has 19 amino acids. The CDR3 DNA reads as TGTGCCAGCAGCGCACCTATCCTCGGACTAGCGGGAACCTCCTACGAGCAGTACTTC. Encoded protein: CASSAPILGLAGTSYEQYF.